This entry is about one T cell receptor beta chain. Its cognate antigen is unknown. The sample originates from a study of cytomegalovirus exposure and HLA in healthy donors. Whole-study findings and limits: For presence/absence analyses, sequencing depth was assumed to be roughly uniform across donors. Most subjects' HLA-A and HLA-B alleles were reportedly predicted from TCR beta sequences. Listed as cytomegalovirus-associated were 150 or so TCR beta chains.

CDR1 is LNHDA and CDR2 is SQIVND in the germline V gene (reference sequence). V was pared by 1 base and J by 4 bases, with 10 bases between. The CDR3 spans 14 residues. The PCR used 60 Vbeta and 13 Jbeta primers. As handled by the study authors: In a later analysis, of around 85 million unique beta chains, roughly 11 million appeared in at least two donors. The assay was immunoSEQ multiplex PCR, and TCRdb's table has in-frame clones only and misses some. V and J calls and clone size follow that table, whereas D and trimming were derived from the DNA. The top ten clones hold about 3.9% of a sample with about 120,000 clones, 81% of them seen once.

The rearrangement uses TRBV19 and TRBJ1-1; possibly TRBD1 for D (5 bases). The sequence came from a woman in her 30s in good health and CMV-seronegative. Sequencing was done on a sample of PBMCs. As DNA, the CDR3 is TGTGCCAGTAGTATAGGGGCAGGGATCACTGAAGCTTTCTTT. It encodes CASSIGAGITEAFF.